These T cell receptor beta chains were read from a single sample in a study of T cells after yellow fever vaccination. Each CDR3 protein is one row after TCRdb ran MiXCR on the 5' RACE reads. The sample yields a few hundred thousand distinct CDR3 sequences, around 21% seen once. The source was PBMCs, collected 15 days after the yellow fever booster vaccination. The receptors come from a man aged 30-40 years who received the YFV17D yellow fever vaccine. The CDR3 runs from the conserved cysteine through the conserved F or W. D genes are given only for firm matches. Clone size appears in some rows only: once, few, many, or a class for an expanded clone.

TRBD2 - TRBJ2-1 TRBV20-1 TGCAGTGCTAGACCTGGACTAGCGGGAGGGCCCGAGCAGTTCTTC CSARPGLAGGPEQFF
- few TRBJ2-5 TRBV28 TGTGCCAGCAGAAAGGGGGGTCGAGAGACCCAGTACTTC CASRKGGRETQYF
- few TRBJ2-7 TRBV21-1 TGTGCCAGCAACCGACGGGAGCAGTACTTC CASNRREQYF
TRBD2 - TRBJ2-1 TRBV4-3 TGCGCCGCTGGGGGGGACAATGAGCAGTTCTTC CAAGGDNEQFF
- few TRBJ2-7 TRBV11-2 TGTGCCAGCAGCTTACGAGGGGCCTTAGTTGGCGAGCAGTACTTC CASSLRGALVGEQYF
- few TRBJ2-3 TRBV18 TGTGCCAGCTCGAAAAGCACAGATACGCAGTATTTT CASSKSTDTQYF
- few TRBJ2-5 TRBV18 TGTGCCAGCTCACCAGGAAAAAAGACCCAGTACTTC CASSPGKKTQYF
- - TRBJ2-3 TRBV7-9 TGTGCCAGCCGGGGGAGCACAGATACGCAGTATTTT CASRGSTDTQYF
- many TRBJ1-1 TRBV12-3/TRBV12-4 TGTGCCAGCAGTCCGACGGTGAACACTGAAGCTTTCTTT CASSPTVNTEAFF
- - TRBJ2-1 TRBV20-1 TGCAGTGCTTCGCTCGGATGGGAGCAGTTCTTC CSASLGWEQFF